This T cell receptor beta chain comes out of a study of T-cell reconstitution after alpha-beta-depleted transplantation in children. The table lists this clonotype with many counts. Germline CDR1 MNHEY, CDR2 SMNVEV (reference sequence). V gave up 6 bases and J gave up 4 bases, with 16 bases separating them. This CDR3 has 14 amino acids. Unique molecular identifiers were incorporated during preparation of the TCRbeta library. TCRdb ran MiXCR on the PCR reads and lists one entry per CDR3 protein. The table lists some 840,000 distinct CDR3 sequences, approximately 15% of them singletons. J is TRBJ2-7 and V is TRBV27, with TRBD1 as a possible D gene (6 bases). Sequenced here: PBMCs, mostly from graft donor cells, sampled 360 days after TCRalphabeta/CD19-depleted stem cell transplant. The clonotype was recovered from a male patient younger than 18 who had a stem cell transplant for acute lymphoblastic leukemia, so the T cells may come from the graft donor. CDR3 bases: TGTGCCAGCAGCCCCGGGACATCGCTATACGAGCAGTACTTC. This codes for CASSPGTSLYEQYF.